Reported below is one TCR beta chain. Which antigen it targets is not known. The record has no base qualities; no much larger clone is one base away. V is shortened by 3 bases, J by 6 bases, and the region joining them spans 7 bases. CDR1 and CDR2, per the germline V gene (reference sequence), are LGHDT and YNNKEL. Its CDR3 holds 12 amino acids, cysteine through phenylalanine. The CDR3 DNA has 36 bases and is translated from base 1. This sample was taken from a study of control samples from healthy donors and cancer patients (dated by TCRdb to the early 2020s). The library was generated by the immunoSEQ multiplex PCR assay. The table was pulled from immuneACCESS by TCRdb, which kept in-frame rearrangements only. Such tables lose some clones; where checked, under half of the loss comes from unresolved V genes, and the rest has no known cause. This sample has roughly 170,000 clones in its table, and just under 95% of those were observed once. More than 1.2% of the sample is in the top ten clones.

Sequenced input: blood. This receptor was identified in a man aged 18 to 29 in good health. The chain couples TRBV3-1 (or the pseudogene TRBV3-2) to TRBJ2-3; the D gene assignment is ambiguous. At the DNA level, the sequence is TGTGCCAGCAGCCAGTTAGGGGATACGCAGTATTTT. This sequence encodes CASSQLGDTQYF.